The clone carrying this TCR beta chain came up many times. The record originates from a study of blood T cells in healthy people across ages. Germline assignment: CDR1 MNHEY and CDR2 SVGEGT. The CDR3 is 13 residues long. Trimming took off 8 bases at V and 2 bases at J, with 11 bases between the two ends. PCR was performed a second time for about 7 to 11 cycles using a sample-barcoded 5' primer and a J-beta primer mix. In TCRdb, the 5' RACE reads were re-called with MiXCR into one record per CDR3 protein. This repertoire shows hundreds of thousands of distinct CDR3 sequences, approximately 29% found once; its top ten account for less than 20%.

The clonotype originates from a woman aged 80 or older in good health. The J gene is TRBJ2-3, the V gene TRBV6-2 or TRBV6-3; no firm D call. Source material: blood. DNA of the CDR3: TGTGCCAGCGAGCCGGGTCACACAGATACGCAGTATTTT. Encoded protein: CASEPGHTDTQYF.